This is a list of T cell receptor beta chains from one sample in a study of long-term antiretroviral therapy in people with HIV. Assay: immunoSEQ multiplex PCR; the TCRdb copy retains only in-frame clones and omits some. Here the sample spans some 28,000 clones, around three quarters being singletons. The sequencing here drew on unsorted PBMCs, taken 0.3 years after starting antiretroviral therapy. All receptors derive from a man aged 40-55 years with HIV. Both conserved end residues are part of each CDR3. D genes are given only for firm matches. Some rows mark clone size as missing; the rest say once, few, many or name a class of expanded clone.

size: NA
J: TRBJ1-3
V: TRBV9
D: NA
DNA: TGTGCCAGCAGCGTAGGAAACACCATATATTTT
CDR3: CASSVGNTIYF

size: NA
J: TRBJ2-2
V: TRBV7-6
D: TRBD1
DNA: TGTGCCAGCAGCTCCGGGACAGGGCTGAACACCGGGGAGCTGTTTTTT
CDR3: CASSSGTGLNTGELFF

size: NA
J: TRBJ2-5
V: TRBV9
D: TRBD2
DNA: TGTGCCAGCAGCGTAGGGGGACTAGCTGAAGAGACCCAGTACTTC
CDR3: CASSVGGLAEETQYF

size: NA
J: TRBJ2-2
V: TRBV7-8
D: TRBD1
DNA: TGTGCCAGTAATACAGGGGCGAACACCGGGGAGCTGTTTTTT
CDR3: CASNTGANTGELFF

size: NA
J: TRBJ2-3
V: TRBV5-1
D: NA
DNA: TGCGCCAGCAGCCAGACAAGTAGCACAGATACGCAGTATTTT
CDR3: CASSQTSSTDTQYF

size: NA
J: TRBJ1-2
V: TRBV6-6
D: NA
DNA: TGTGCCAGCAGTTACTCTTTAAACCTTCTCACTGGCTACACCTTC
CDR3: CASSYSLNLLTGYTF

size: NA
J: TRBJ2-7
V: TRBV28
D: TRBD2
DNA: TGTGCCAGCAGTACTAGCGGGGCCGGAGAGATCGAGCAGTACTTC
CDR3: CASSTSGAGEIEQYF

size: NA
J: TRBJ1-5
V: TRBV11-2
D: NA
DNA: TGTGCCAGCAGCTTGGGGGACCGGCAGCCCCAGCATTTT
CDR3: CASSLGDRQPQHF

size: NA
J: TRBJ2-7
V: TRBV11-2
D: TRBD2
DNA: TGTGCCAGCAGCTTGATTGGACTAGTCTACGAGCAGTACTTC
CDR3: CASSLIGLVYEQYF

size: NA
J: TRBJ2-2
V: TRBV5-4
D: TRBD2
DNA: TGTGCCAGCAGCGATGGGACTAGCGGGATAGCGGGCACCGGGGAGCTGTTTTTT
CDR3: CASSDGTSGIAGTGELFF

size: NA
J: TRBJ2-2
V: TRBV7-8
D: TRBD1
DNA: TGTGCCAGCAGCCTACGGGACAGGGAGATCACCGGGGAGCTGTTTTTT
CDR3: CASSLRDREITGELFF

size: NA
J: TRBJ2-5
V: TRBV2
D: TRBD2
DNA: TGTGCCATCAATTCTGGACTAGCGGGAAAAGAGACCCAGTACTTC
CDR3: CAINSGLAGKETQYF

size: NA
J: TRBJ2-2
V: TRBV9
D: NA
DNA: TGTGCCAGCAGCGTAGTGTGGGCTGGGGAGCTGTTTTTT
CDR3: CASSVVWAGELFF

size: NA
J: TRBJ2-1
V: TRBV28
D: TRBD1
DNA: TGTGCCACCCTCCGGAGACAGGGGACAAATGAGCAGTTCTTC
CDR3: CATLRRQGTNEQFF

size: NA
J: TRBJ2-1
V: TRBV11-2
D: NA
DNA: TGTGCCAGCAGCTTAGGTGGCGGGACCTACAATGAGCAGTTCTTC
CDR3: CASSLGGGTYNEQFF

size: NA
J: TRBJ1-2
V: TRBV9
D: NA
DNA: TGTGCCAGCAGCGTAGCGGACAGCTATGGCTACACCTTC
CDR3: CASSVADSYGYTF

size: NA
J: TRBJ2-3
V: TRBV5-1
D: TRBD1
DNA: TGCGCCAGCAGCCGACAGGGGCGGGATACGCAGTATTTT
CDR3: CASSRQGRDTQYF

size: NA
J: TRBJ2-7
V: TRBV13
D: TRBD2
DNA: TGTGCCAGCAGCTCGGGACTAGCCGGGAATAAGCAGTACTTC
CDR3: CASSSGLAGNKQYF

size: NA
J: TRBJ1-2
V: TRBV18
D: TRBD1
DNA: TGTGCCAGCTCACCCGGGACAGCGACCCTCTATGGCTACACCTTC
CDR3: CASSPGTATLYGYTF

size: NA
J: TRBJ2-7
V: TRBV18
D: TRBD1
DNA: TGTGCCAGCTCACCGGACAGGTCCTACTACGAGCAGTACTTC
CDR3: CASSPDRSYYEQYF

size: NA
J: TRBJ2-2
V: TRBV21-1
D: NA
DNA: TGTGCCAGCACGGGGACAGGGAACCCCGGGGAGCTGTTTTTT
CDR3: CASTGTGNPGELFF

size: NA
J: TRBJ1-5
V: TRBV5-1
D: TRBD1
DNA: TGCGCCAGCAGGACAGGGCCCAATCAGCCCCAGCATTTT
CDR3: CASRTGPNQPQHF

size: NA
J: TRBJ1-4
V: TRBV30
D: NA
DNA: TGTGCCTGGAGTGTAGGTGGTAATGAAAAACTGTTTTTT
CDR3: CAWSVGGNEKLFF

size: NA
J: TRBJ2-1
V: TRBV4-1
D: NA
DNA: TGCGCCAGCAGCCAAGGCCTAAATAGCGGAGACGAGCAGTTCTTC
CDR3: CASSQGLNSGDEQFF

size: few
J: TRBJ1-6
V: TRBV18
D: NA
DNA: TGTGCCAGCTCACCAGAACCCGGGCAGGGCCCCCTCCACTTT
CDR3: CASSPEPGQGPLHF

size: few
J: TRBJ1-5
V: TRBV28
D: NA
DNA: TGTGCCAGCAGTTTCCCACAGGGAGGTCAGCCCCAGCATTTT
CDR3: CASSFPQGGQPQHF

size: once
J: TRBJ1-5
V: TRBV19
D: NA
DNA: TGTGCCAGTAGTACTTTAGTGGGGGGGGGCAATCAGCCCCAGCATTTT
CDR3: CASSTLVGGGNQPQHF

size: once
J: TRBJ2-7
V: TRBV5-1
D: TRBD1
DNA: TGCGCCAGCAGCTTGTGGTCCGGGACAGTTTACGAGCAGTACTTC
CDR3: CASSLWSGTVYEQYF

size: NA
J: TRBJ2-7
V: TRBV2
D: NA
DNA: TGTGCCAGCAGTGAGTACGGGCCCTACGAGCAGTACTTC
CDR3: CASSEYGPYEQYF

size: NA
J: TRBJ1-4
V: TRBV28
D: NA
DNA: TGTGCCAGTGGGGGGGCGCGTAATGAAAAACTGTTTTTT
CDR3: CASGGARNEKLFF

size: NA
J: TRBJ2-1
V: TRBV27
D: NA
DNA: TGTGCCAGCAGTATCAGACAGATCGGTGGTATCAATGAGCAGTTCTTC
CDR3: CASSIRQIGGINEQFF

size: NA
J: TRBJ1-3
V: TRBV4-2
D: NA
DNA: TGTGCCAGCAGCTGGCAGGGGCGAGGCTCTGGAAACACCATATATTTT
CDR3: CASSWQGRGSGNTIYF

size: NA
J: TRBJ2-7
V: TRBV28
D: TRBD1
DNA: TGTGCCAGCAGTTCCTACAGGGGGGTCGCCTACGAGCAGTACTTC
CDR3: CASSSYRGVAYEQYF

size: NA
J: TRBJ1-5
V: TRBV21-1
D: NA
DNA: TGTGCCATCGTCAACTCCCCCTTCAGCAATCAGCCCCAGCATTTT
CDR3: CAIVNSPFSNQPQHF

size: NA
J: TRBJ2-7
V: TRBV12-1
D: NA
DNA: TGTGCCAGCAGCCGACCTACCGGTAGCGGGAGGCGTTCCTACGAGCAGTACTTC
CDR3: CASSRPTGSGRRSYEQYF

size: once
J: TRBJ2-5
V: TRBV6-6
D: NA
DNA: TGTGCCAGCAGTTACACCCCGGGCCAGGAGACCCAGTACTTC
CDR3: CASSYTPGQETQYF

size: NA
J: TRBJ2-5
V: TRBV7-6
D: NA
DNA: TGTGCCAGCAGCTTAGGGGAGTCAGGCGAGACCCAGTACTTC
CDR3: CASSLGESGETQYF

size: NA
J: TRBJ2-7
V: TRBV6-5
D: NA
DNA: TGTGCCAGCAGTAAGCAGGGGATCCCCTACGAGCAGTACTTC
CDR3: CASSKQGIPYEQYF

size: NA
J: TRBJ2-2
V: TRBV29-1
D: TRBD2
DNA: TGCAGCGCTAGTACTAGCGGGAGGGCGGGCACCGGGGAGCTGTTTTTT
CDR3: CSASTSGRAGTGELFF

size: once
J: TRBJ2-3
V: TRBV30
D: TRBD2
DNA: TGTGCCTGGAGTGGGACTAGCGTTAAAGATACGCAGTATTTT
CDR3: CAWSGTSVKDTQYF

size: NA
J: TRBJ2-1
V: TRBV7-2
D: NA
DNA: TGTGCCAGCAGCTTGGGGGCCGTCTCCTACAATGAGCAGTTCTTC
CDR3: CASSLGAVSYNEQFF

size: NA
J: TRBJ2-5
V: TRBV15
D: NA
DNA: TGTGCCACCAGCAGAGGGGAAAGGGAGACCCAGTACTTC
CDR3: CATSRGERETQYF

size: NA
J: TRBJ2-7
V: TRBV28
D: NA
DNA: TGTGCCAGCAGAGGAGGGGGGACGCCCTACGAGCAGTACTTC
CDR3: CASRGGGTPYEQYF